The 26 T cell receptor beta chains below come from one sample, sequenced in a study of a mutant IDH1 vaccine in newly diagnosed glioma. Their antigens are not known. As to time point: week 35, safety follow-up. Every single dose of the vaccine, 300 ug of mutant IDH1 20-mer peptide, came with topical imiquimod. Some clones are missing from TCRdb's copy, which holds only in-frame ones; the method was immunoSEQ multiplex PCR. The repertoire holds fewer than 90,000 clones, roughly 80% seen once, with 9.5% to 15% in the top ten. Here the sequenced sample was PBMCs, taken from a glioma patient whose treatment included an IDH1 peptide vaccine. The receptors here all came from a man between 18 and 35 years old with glioma.

The J gene is TRBJ2-3, the V gene TRBV11-2; 7 nucleotides line up with TRBD2. The V segment lost 5 bases and the J segment 5 bases; nucleotides outside the gene matches: 16. This CDR3 has 17 amino acids. In germline, CDR1 is SGHAT, CDR2 FQNNGV. The CDR3 loop reads CASSPGVGGSGGDTQYF. CDR3 coding DNA: TGTGCCAGCAGCCCGGGAGTTGGCGGGAGTGGTGGAGATACGCAGTATTTT. Looking up the rest from reference TRBV11-2 and TRBJ2-3 gives the full variable domain: EAGVAQSPRYKIIEKRQSVAFWCNPISGHATLYWYQQILGQGPKLLIQFQNNGVVDDSQLPKDRFSAERLKGVDSTLKIQPAKLEDSAVYLCASSPGVGGSGGDTQYFGPGTRLTVL.

The chain links TRBV27 to TRBJ1-1, with TRBD1 matching over 9 bases. The CDR3 is made up of 16 amino acids. Trimming removed 5 bases from V and 1 base from J; junction bases left unmatched: 8. Germline lookup yields CDR1 MNHEY and CDR2 SMNVEV (reference sequence). DNA for the CDR3: TGTGCCAGCAGTACTTTTCCGGGACAGGGGAACACTGAAGCTTTCTTT. This gives the protein CASSTFPGQGNTEAFF.

The genes are TRBV28 and TRBJ2-7; D is unclear. Germline loops: CDR1 MDHEN, CDR2 SYDVKM. This CDR3 is 15 amino acids long. With 6 bases removed from V and 7 bases from J, the gap between germline ends came to 22 bases. CDR3 coding DNA: TGTGCCAGCAGCCCCCCCGCAGGAAACCCTGGGGAGCAGTACTTC. Encoded protein: CASSPPAGNPGEQYF.

The chain carries TRBV11-3 and TRBJ2-1; a possible D gene is TRBD1 (5 bases). The CDR3 covers 15 residues. The V gene lost 1 base and the J gene lost 2 bases, with 9 bases spanning the gap. The germline V gene has CDR1 SGHNT and CDR2 YENEEA. The CDR3 loop is CASSLGQGTYNEQFF. CDR3 sequence (DNA): TGTGCCAGCAGCTTAGGGCAGGGCACCTACAATGAGCAGTTCTTC.

V and J are TRBV16 and TRBJ2-5; weak D call: TRBD1 (5 bases). V lost 2 bases, J lost 5 bases, and 9 bases lay in between. CDR3 size: 13 residues. Germline CDR1 is KGHSY and CDR2 is FQNENV. The CDR3 sequence is CASSQQGSETQYF. CDR3 nucleotides: TGTGCCAGCAGCCAACAGGGATCGGAGACCCAGTACTTC.

This clone was observed a handful of times. The chain employs TRBV18 and TRBJ1-1; a weak D match, TRBD1 (5 bases). Between the trimmed V and J ends, which lost 5 bases and 1 base, there was a span of 26 bases. Germline CDR1 KGHSH, CDR2 LQKENI. This CDR3 region has 19 residues. CDR3 DNA sequence: TGTGCCAGCTCAGTCTGGCAAATGGTCCAGCTGGGGCGGAACACTGAAGCTTTCTTT. Protein product: CASSVWQMVQLGRNTEAFF.

This clone showed up just once. The chain links TRBV7-9 to TRBJ2-3; D gene uncertain. The V and J ends lost 4 bases and 4 bases respectively, with 3 bases between them. The germline gives CDR1 SEHNR, CDR2 FQNEAQ (reference sequence). The CDR3 totals 11 residues. CDR3 protein: CASSSADTQYF. CDR3 in DNA: TGTGCCAGCAGCTCGGCAGATACGCAGTATTTT.

The genes are TRBV19 and TRBJ2-1; TRBD2 agrees at 9 bases. The V gene end was trimmed by 6 bases and the J gene end by 7 bases; junction bases not matched to a gene: 16. The germline gives CDR1 LNHDA, CDR2 SQIVND (reference sequence). The CDR3 covers 17 residues. The CDR3 loop reads CASSTGRGLSGRNEQFF. CDR3 coding DNA: TGTGCCAGTAGCACCGGCCGCGGATTGAGCGGGAGGAATGAGCAGTTCTTC.

This chain connects TRBV7-9 to TRBJ1-1; D is ambiguous. Germline V gives CDR1 SEHNR, CDR2 FQNEAQ (reference sequence). Trimming cost V 6 bases and J 11 bases, with 16 bases left between them. This CDR3 is 12 amino acids long. The CDR3 spells CASSYGPSGAFF. The DNA for the CDR3 is TGTGCCAGCAGTTACGGGCCGAGTGGGGCTTTCTTT. The whole variable domain, remainder taken from reference TRBV7-9 and TRBJ1-1, is DTGVSQNPRHKITKRGQNVTFRCDPISEHNRLYWYRQTLGQGPEFLTYFQNEAQLEKSRLLSDRFSAERPKGSFSTLEIQRTEQGDSAMYLCASSYGPSGAFFGQGTRLTVV.

V gene TRBV5-4 combines with J gene TRBJ1-2; D is uncertain. This CDR3 has 15 amino acids. V lost 0 bases and J 4 bases, leaving 13 bases between the germline ends. Germline V CDR1 and CDR2: SGHNT, YYREEE (reference sequence). This CDR3 reads CASSLVGEKSYGYTF. The DNA of the CDR3 is TGTGCCAGCAGCTTGGTGGGCGAAAAGTCCTATGGCTACACCTTC.

This clone was counted only a few times. The V call is TRBV7-2, the J call TRBJ1-2; 10 bases line up with TRBD1. J lost 7 bases, V lost 6 bases, and 5 bases had no gene match. Germline CDR1 reads SGHTA; CDR2 reads FQGNSA. The CDR3 spans 13 residues. The CDR3 nucleotides read TGTGCCAGCAGACCTGACAGGGGGCTTGGCTACACCTTC. Its protein product is CASRPDRGLGYTF. Using reference TRBV7-2 and TRBJ1-2 for the parts outside the CDR3, the full variable domain is GAGVSQSPSNKVTEKGKDVELRCDPISGHTALYWYRQSLGQGLEFLIYFQGNSAPDKSGLPSDRFSAERTGGSVSTLTIQRTQQEDSAVYLCASRPDRGLGYTFGSGTRLTVV.

This sequence joins TRBV25-1 and TRBJ2-2; maybe TRBD1 (6 bases). This CDR3 comprises 14 residues. The germline V gene encodes CDR1 MGHDK and CDR2 SYGVNS. Trimming pared 5 bases from V and 4 bases from J, leaving 11 bases between. The CDR3 DNA reads TGTGCCAGCAGTAAAACAGGGATCACCGGGGAGCTGTTTTTT. Encoded protein: CASSKTGITGELFF.

V is TRBV19 and J is TRBJ2-7; D is possibly TRBD1 (5 bases). This CDR3 has 13 residues. Germline CDR1 and CDR2: LNHDA and SQIVND (reference sequence). Trimming took 6 bases from V and 2 from J, leaving 11 bases between them. The CDR3 DNA reads as TGTGCCAGTAGGCAGGGTGGGACCTACGAGCAGTACTTC. Protein: CASRQGGTYEQYF.

The J gene is TRBJ2-6, the V gene TRBV6-1; no firm D call. The germline CDR1 and CDR2 sequences are MNHNS and SASEGT. The V end lost 2 bases, the J end lost 2 bases, and 7 bases lay between the germline ends. The CDR3 has 15 residues. CDR3 coding DNA: TGTGCCAGCAGTGAACCGCCAACTGGGGCCAACGTCCTGACTTTC. Its protein product is CASSEPPTGANVLTF.

V gene TRBV7-2 combines with J gene TRBJ2-5; D ambiguous. Trimming removed 5 bases at V and 6 bases at J, with 13 bases between. Per the germline V gene, CDR1 is SGHTA and CDR2 is FQGNSA. CDR3 length: 13 amino acids. The CDR3 nucleotides read TGTGCCAGCAGCCCGCAGGCCCCCCAGACCCAGTACTTC. Translation gives CASSPQAPQTQYF.

The chain couples TRBV6-1 to TRBJ1-5, with TRBD1 as a possible D gene (5 bases). The CDR3 spans 15 residues. Trimming took 5 bases from V and 6 from J, leaving 17 bases between them. Germline V gene sequence: CDR1 MNHNS, CDR2 SASEGT. CDR3: CASSTVGQGSQPQHF. The CDR3 DNA reads as TGTGCCAGCAGTACCGTGGGCCAGGGAAGTCAGCCCCAGCATTTT.

The chain recombines TRBV25-1 with TRBJ2-5, with 11 bases identical to TRBD2. Germline trimming cut 2 bases from V and 4 bases from J; bases unmatched to any gene: 3. This CDR3 contains 15 residues. Germline V gene lookup returns CDR1 MGHDK and CDR2 SYGVNS. CDR3 protein: CASSERLAGGETQYF. CDR3 DNA sequence: TGTGCCAGCAGTGAACGTCTAGCGGGGGGAGAGACCCAGTACTTC.

The sample holds many counts of this clone. V is TRBV14 and J is TRBJ1-3; D may be TRBD1 (6 bases). Germline loops: CDR1 SGHDN, CDR2 FVKESK. This CDR3 has 16 residues. The V end was cut by 2 bases, the J end by 0 bases, with 11 bases between. The CDR3 loop reads CASSQLQGSSGNTIYF. The CDR3 nucleotides are TGTGCCAGCAGCCAACTGCAGGGGAGCTCTGGAAACACCATATATTTT.

This chain uses TRBV7-2 with TRBJ1-2, with 10 bases that match TRBD1. The CDR3 contains 17 residues. The V gene's germline CDR1 is SGHTA and CDR2 FQGNSA. The V and J ends lost 5 bases and 6 bases, in that order; junction bases with no gene match: 15. CDR3 sequence reads: CASSLRATGTGADGYTF. As DNA, the CDR3 is TGTGCCAGCAGCCTTAGGGCCACCGGGACAGGGGCGGATGGCTACACCTTC.

V is TRBV4-2 and J is TRBJ2-7, with TRBD1 identical over 7 bases. CDR1 and CDR2 (germline): LGHNA, YNFKEQ. The CDR3 sequence is 15 residues long. Trimming at V came to 4 bases and at J to 7 bases, leaving 13 bases not matched to a gene. CDR3 DNA sequence: TGTGCCAGCAGCCCCCGACAGGGCTATTCTTGGGAGCAGTACTTC. Amino acid sequence: CASSPRQGYSWEQYF.

The chain carries TRBV7-2 and TRBJ2-3; no reliable D call. In germline, CDR1 is SGHTA, CDR2 FQGNSA. The CDR3 is 12 residues long. Trimming took 5 bases from V and 2 from J, leaving 5 bases between them. Here the CDR3 reads CASSLYTDTQYF. The DNA for the CDR3 is TGTGCCAGCAGCCTATACACAGATACGCAGTATTTT.

V usage is TRBV6-1 and J usage is TRBJ1-5; D gene ambiguous. V was pared by 8 bases and J by 6 bases, with 17 bases between. CDR3 length: 14 residues. Germline V CDR1 and CDR2: MNHNS, SASEGT. The CDR3: CASAGQADGQPQHF. CDR3 nucleotides: TGTGCCAGCGCGGGCCAAGCAGATGGTCAGCCCCAGCATTTT.

This clone was seen a few times. The V gene is TRBV7-9, the J gene TRBJ1-1, with 7 bases fitting TRBD1. CDR1 SEHNR and CDR2 FQNEAQ come from the germline V gene (reference sequence). With V trimmed by 4 bases and J by 0 bases, 8 bases remained unmatched. This CDR3 comprises 16 residues. The CDR3 spells CASSWDRKLMNTEAFF. In DNA form, the CDR3 reads TGTGCCAGCAGCTGGGACAGAAAACTAATGAACACTGAAGCTTTCTTT.

The chain recombines TRBV6-5 with TRBJ2-7; the D is unclear. CDR3 length: 15 amino acids. Trimming stripped 2 bases from V and 2 bases from J, with 13 bases between. CDR1 is MNHEY and CDR2 is SVGAGI in the germline V gene. For the CDR3, the DNA is TGTGCCAGCAGTTACGGGTGGACGAGGACCTACGAGCAGTACTTC. Translated, it gives CASSYGWTRTYEQYF.

The chain joins TRBV2 to TRBJ2-7, with 9 bases identical to TRBD1. Germline-derived CDR1 and CDR2 are SNHLY and FYNNEI. The CDR3 covers 14 residues. Trimming cost V 7 bases and J 5 bases; bases outside gene matches: 9. This chain's CDR3 is CASTFGTGQNEQYF. The CDR3 DNA reads TGTGCCAGCACCTTTGGGACAGGGCAAAACGAGCAGTACTTC.

The V gene is TRBV9, the J gene TRBJ1-2, with D possibly being TRBD1 (5 bases). The CDR3 consists of 13 residues. V was pared by 3 bases and J by 6 bases, with 12 bases between. CDR1 and CDR2 (germline): SGDLS, YYNGEE. In nucleotides, the CDR3 is TGTGCCAGCAGCGAAGGACAATGGGATGGCTACACCTTC. Residues: CASSEGQWDGYTF.